This T cell receptor beta chain was captured in a study of T cell clonality in common variable immunodeficiency. Study-wide findings and caveats: Reportedly, TCR beta sequences from common variable immunodeficiency showed fewer deletions and N-nucleotide insertions.

Regarding this clone: Its antigen is undetermined. The read halts 3 residues ahead of the CDR3 end, with the missing end drawn from the germline J gene.

The V gene lost 4 bases and the J gene lost 5 bases, with 11 bases spanning the gap. Germline V CDR1 and CDR2: LNHDA, SQIVND (reference sequence). The CDR3 is made up of 13 amino acids. The repertoire was sequenced with immunoSEQ multiplex PCR; TCRdb's copy has only in-frame clones and lacks some. This repertoire includes 15,000 to 16,000 clones. The sequencing input was peripheral blood mononuclear cells. The receptor comes from a human donor with common variable immunodeficiency. The gene calls are TRBV19 and TRBJ2-5; D is perhaps TRBD1 (6 bases). The CDR3 reads CASSTGVLETQYF. CDR3 DNA, as far as it was read: TGTGCCAGTAGTACAGGGGTCCTTGAGACC.